This entry lists 9 T cell receptor beta chains sequenced from one sample in a study of cytomegalovirus exposure and HLA in healthy donors. Use of 60 Vbeta and 13 Jbeta primers characterized the PCR. TCRdb's copy holds only in-frame clones and misses some; the assay was immunoSEQ multiplex PCR. The sample has 150,000 to 200,000 clones, approximately 72% seen once. The specimen was PBMCs. These receptors were collected from a human donor in good health.

This rearrangement joins TRBV5-1 to TRBJ2-2, with D tentatively TRBD2 (6 bases). The V gene lost 1 base and the J gene lost 4 bases, with 11 bases spanning the gap. Germline V gene lookup returns CDR1 SGHRS and CDR2 YFSETQ. The length of the CDR3 is 15 residues. The chain's CDR3 is CASSLQGLSTGELFF. The DNA for the CDR3 is TGCGCCAGCAGCTTGCAGGGACTTTCCACCGGGGAGCTGTTTTTT.

In its sample, this clone was seen a few times. The J gene is TRBJ1-1, the V gene TRBV30; tentative D call: TRBD1 (6 bases). Germline CDR1 and CDR2: GTSNPN and SVGIG (reference sequence). The CDR3 runs 13 residues. V lost 3 bases and J lost 7, with 15 bases in between. This CDR3 reads CAWRTDRRVEAFF. DNA for the CDR3: TGTGCCTGGAGGACAGACAGGCGCGTTGAAGCTTTCTTT.

The chain joins TRBV5-6 to TRBJ2-4; 9 bases are shared with TRBD2. J gave up 0 bases and V 1 base, and 5 bases lay outside the gene matches. The CDR3 is 17 residues long. Per the germline V gene, CDR1 is SGHDT and CDR2 is YYEEEE. For the CDR3, the DNA is TGTGCCAGCAGCTTGATAGCGGGGGCCGTAGCCAAAAACATTCAGTACTTC. It codes for CASSLIAGAVAKNIQYF.

The V gene is TRBV5-1, the J gene TRBJ2-2, with 14 bases identical to TRBD2. The junction had 3 bases not matched to a gene; V was cut back by 3 bases and J by 5 bases. Germline values: CDR1 SGHRS, CDR2 YFSETQ. This CDR3 has 16 residues. CDR3 in amino acids: CASSSGLAGGTGELFF. CDR3 coding DNA: TGCGCCAGCAGCTCAGGACTAGCGGGGGGTACCGGGGAGCTGTTTTTT. Filled out from reference TRBV5-1 and TRBJ2-2, the complete variable domain reads KAGVTQTPRYLIKTRGQQVTLSCSPISGHRSVSWYQQTPGQGLQFLFEYFSETQRNKGNFPGRFSGRQFSNSRSEMNVSTLELGDSALYLCASSSGLAGGTGELFFGEGSRLTVL.

The chain recombines TRBV5-1 with TRBJ2-5; a weak D match, TRBD1 (6 bases). This CDR3 region has 14 residues. The germline gives CDR1 SGHRS, CDR2 YFSETQ. Trimming stripped 4 bases from V and 2 bases from J, with 12 bases between. CDR3 bases: TGCGCCAGCAGCCAGAGAGGGGGACAAGAGACCCAGTACTTC. Translating it yields CASSQRGGQETQYF.

The table lists this clone with a few counts. The chain carries TRBV5-1 and TRBJ2-1; TRBD2 aligns across 7 bases. Trimming removed 6 bases from V and 2 bases from J; junction bases left unmatched: 8. CDR1 is SGHRS, CDR2 YFSETQ, per germline. This CDR3 has 15 amino acids. As DNA, the CDR3 is TGCGCCAGCATCGGTGGAACTAGCGCCTACAATGAGCAGTTCTTC. This codes for CASIGGTSAYNEQFF.

V is TRBV5-6 and J is TRBJ1-4, with D possibly being TRBD1 (6 bases). Trimming cost V 5 bases and J 0 bases, with 11 bases left between them. The CDR3 consists of 15 residues. From germline, CDR1 is SGHDT and CDR2 YYEEEE. The CDR3, as DNA: TGTGCCAGCAGGGGACACCTTGCAACTAATGAAAAACTGTTTTTT. Translated, it gives CASRGHLATNEKLFF.

The chain has TRBV6-5 and TRBJ2-7, with 8 bases aligning to TRBD2. Germline V gives CDR1 MNHEY, CDR2 SVGAGI. This CDR3 is built from 15 residues. V lost 5 bases, J lost 5 bases, and 11 bases stayed unmatched. The CDR3 region has the DNA TGTGCCAGCAGTCTAAGCGGGGGCGCCCTCAACGAGCAGTACTTC. Translation: CASSLSGGALNEQYF.

This chain uses TRBV11-2 with TRBJ1-1; D perhaps matches TRBD1 (6 bases). V lost 3 bases, J lost 5 bases, and 10 bases lay in between. The CDR3 has 13 amino acids. Germline V CDR1 and CDR2: SGHAT, FQNNGV. The CDR3 nucleotides are TGTGCCAGCAGCTTCAGGGGAAGGACTGAAGCTTTCTTT. This sequence encodes CASSFRGRTEAFF.